This TCR beta chain is drawn from a study of CD8+ T cells in alopecia areata. Findings and caveats of the study: Clonality in the scalp and expanded CD8+ clones ranked among the top 100 were significantly decreased by tofacitinib.

Germline V gene data show CDR1 as ENHRY and CDR2 as SYGVKD. The ends were cut back, 3 bases at V and 0 bases at J, with 11 bases in the middle. This CDR3 has 16 residues. RNA was isolated and reverse transcribed to cDNA, the sequencing template. The assay was immunoSEQ multiplex PCR, and TCRdb's table has in-frame clones only and misses some. The sample contains approximately 200,000 clones, about 40% of which appear only once. This clone was found a few times. Its antigen is not known. Treatment described: oral pan-JAK inhibitor, 5-10 mg twice daily. Sequenced material: CD4+ T cells sorted from blood, taken around week 36, from a patient treated with tofacitinib. The origin of this receptor is a human donor with alopecia areata. This rearrangement joins TRBV10-3 to TRBJ2-2; the D gene is possibly TRBD1 (6 bases). DNA for the CDR3: TGTGCCATCAGTGAAGGGGGAGCCGCGAACACCGGGGAGCTGTTTTTT. Translated, it gives CAISEGGAANTGELFF.